The present entry profiles one TCR beta chain with its context. Its antigen is currently unknown. Sequencing used immunoSEQ multiplex PCR; TCRdb keeps in-frame clones, though not all of them. The sample carries tens of thousands of clones, 77% recorded once. The source of the sample is a study of vaccination effects on CD4 cells after COVID-19. Regarding the study as a whole: After vaccination of healthy people, only 1 of 255 vaccine-induced clones cross-reacted with common cold coronaviruses. Convalescent patients were few in the study, and early post-infection timepoints were absent.

V lost 4 bases to trimming and J lost 1 base, with 5 bases between them. CDR3 length equals 14 residues. Germline values: CDR1 LGHNT, CDR2 FRNRAP. Once cultured for approximately ten days, the cells underwent separation to obtain CD4+ T cells. Vaccinated participants had no history of SARS-CoV-2 infection and tested negative for nucleocapsid antibodies. This chain connects TRBV12-5 to TRBJ2-6; the D is unclear. The input for sequencing was CD4+ T cells from PBMCs cultured without peptide, taken before COVID-19 vaccination. This sequence originates from a human donor who received a COVID-19 vaccine. The DNA of the CDR3 is TGTGCTAGTGGTTCGCTGTCTGGGGCCAACGTCCTGACTTTC. The encoded protein is CASGSLSGANVLTF.